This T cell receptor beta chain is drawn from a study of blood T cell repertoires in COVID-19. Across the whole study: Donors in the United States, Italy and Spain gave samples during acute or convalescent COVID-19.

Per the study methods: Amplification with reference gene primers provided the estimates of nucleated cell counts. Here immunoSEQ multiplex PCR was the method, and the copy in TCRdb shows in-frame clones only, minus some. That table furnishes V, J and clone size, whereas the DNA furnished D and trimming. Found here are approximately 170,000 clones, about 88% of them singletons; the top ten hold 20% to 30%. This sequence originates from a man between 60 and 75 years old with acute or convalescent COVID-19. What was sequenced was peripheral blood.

Written as DNA, the CDR3 is TGTGCCAGCAGTTTTAGGGGGAAGGATGGCTACACCTTC. Amino acid sequence: CASSFRGKDGYTF. The chain joins TRBV12-3 or TRBV12-4 to TRBJ1-2; D possibly corresponds to TRBD1 (6 bases). The CDR3 sequence is 13 residues long. With 3 bases removed from V and 6 bases from J, the gap between germline ends came to 11 bases.